This T cell receptor beta chain was documented in a study of beta chain features in type 1 diabetes (dated by TCRdb to 2016 to 2018). Regarding the research as a whole: Mean age, gender distribution, total cell number and subset yield were not different between patients and healthy donors. A total of under 120,000,000 sorted cells were examined across all samples, and RNA yield correlated strongly with the number of cells per subset. The study compared the TCRB repertoires of sorted circulating CD4+ T cell subsets in recently diagnosed type 1 diabetes patients with those in matched healthy donors. Whereas all 28 donors provided naive and central memory subsets, regulatory and stem cell-like memory subsets were isolated from just 8 patients and roughly 8 healthy donors.

Trimming removed 6 bases from V and 14 bases from J; the gene matches leave 13 bases unexplained. Sequences MNHEY (CDR1) and SVGAGI (CDR2) are obtained from the germline V gene. Reading from cysteine to phenylalanine, the CDR3 counts 13 amino acids. The read is trimmed to its CDR3 DNA, 39 bases read in frame from base 1. Summary of the overall study and its limitations: Only small numbers of individuals were included in the HLA sub-analyses, which left unresolved whether HLA type had any influence on TCRB rearrangement. Naive, central memory and regulatory TCRB repertoires appeared to be more similar among patients than among healthy donors. Type 1 diabetes patients showed a moderate but significant shortening of TCRB CDR3 length in all four CD4+ subsets. Because cDNA was sequenced instead of genomic DNA, activated cells with high expression could be over-represented, although the groups did not differ in activation or CD3 levels. PCR might favor shorter templates, but patient and control samples were amplified and corrected together, so any skew would affect both groups equally. Fewer insertions and more nucleotide deletions at VDJ recombination sites were observed in patients with type 1 diabetes, implying thymic rearrangement abnormalities.

All of the isolated RNA was reverse transcribed with the High Capacity cDNA Reverse Transcription Kit, so expressed TCRB transcripts were sequenced. Naive, central memory and regulatory T cell samples underwent deep immunoSEQ sequencing, averaging about 3.57 million total reads per sample. Sorted cells were lysed in RLT buffer and RNA was extracted with DNase-treated RNeasy Micro or Mini kits, depending on cell number. To prevent cross-contamination, each cell subset was processed individually, whereas patient and healthy donor samples were processed jointly. The immunoSEQ multiplex PCR was used to amplify TCRB sequences from cDNA, yielding 87-bp fragments that span the CDR3 region. The amplicons were sequenced using the Illumina HiSeq platform. The paper's processing steps were these. Synthetic template baselines were used to correct PCR bias computationally, reads within Hamming distance 2 were collapsed, and singletons that could not be merged were discarded. Reads were aligned against IMGT so that V, D and J genes, CDR3 length and insertions or deletions at six rearrangement sites could be assigned. Within each subset, clonotype counts were normalized to the number of sorted cells before true diversity and Gini coefficients were calculated with the tcR R package. The overlap coefficient, calculated on TCRB nucleotide sequences, was used to measure repertoire sharing. Out-of-frame TCRB sequences from naive cells were analyzed as a proxy for the pre-selection repertoire. In TCRdb, the immuneACCESS table is reduced to in-frame sequences with V and J assigned. These tables do not hold every clone; where another copy was compared, an unresolved V gene accounts for under half, and the others remain unexplained. The V and J calls and clone size come from that table; D and trimming were worked out from the DNA. Across this sample there are more than 550,000 clones, with around 15% seen only once. Of the sample, 0.035% to 0.04% is held by the ten largest clones.

Each donor gave one peripheral blood draw, roughly 0.12 L on average, collected into heparinised tubes. Using a panel that included CD45RO, CCR7, CD25, CD127, CD95 and CD27, naive, central memory, regulatory and stem cell-like memory CD4+ T cells were sorted on a BD FACSAria II. Every sorted population had a purity above 98%. PBMCs were separated immediately by Lymphoprep density gradient centrifugation and were stained directly, without being cultured. To minimize batch effects, samples were stained and sorted in pairs, one healthy donor with one patient per experiment. Remarks on this clone: Its antigen is unknown. Base-call qualities are not available, and no considerably larger clone is one nucleotide away.

In this chain, TRBV6-5 is recombined with TRBJ1-2, with 9 bases matching TRBD1. Specimen: naive CD4+ T cells from blood. The cell subset or site label on this specimen signifies: true naive CD4+ T cells. This TCR derives from a man younger than 30 with type 1 diabetes. The CDR3 protein is CASRAALQGAKTF. The nucleotide sequence is TGTGCCAGCAGGGCTGCCTTACAGGGGGCGAAGACCTTC.